This TCR beta chain was observed in a study of blood T cell repertoires in COVID-19. About the research overall: Researchers got acute and convalescent COVID-19 samples from the United States, Italy and Spain. Sample material is recorded as cDNA or gDNA derived from T cells, B-cell-depleted T cells, or PBMCs.

The CDR3 has 15 amino acids. Germline CDR1 reads KGHSH; CDR2 reads LQKENI. Trimming cost V 11 bases and J 0 bases, with 14 bases left between them. In the original workflow: Estimated nucleated cell counts came from reference gene primer amplification. The data were produced by immunoSEQ multiplex PCR, yet TCRdb's version contains in-frame clones alone and is incomplete. V, J and clone size reflect that table, while D and trimming were determined from the DNA. The table records 140,000 to 150,000 clones, about 80% of them present only once. The chain is built from TRBV18 and TRBJ1-6; D is unresolved. Sequencing was done on a sample of peripheral blood. The receptor was derived from a human donor in a cohort sampled during active COVID-19. The DNA for the CDR3 is TGTGCCGGCGCCCGAGGAAGCTCCTATAATTCACCCCTCCACTTT. Amino acids: CAGARGSSYNSPLHF.